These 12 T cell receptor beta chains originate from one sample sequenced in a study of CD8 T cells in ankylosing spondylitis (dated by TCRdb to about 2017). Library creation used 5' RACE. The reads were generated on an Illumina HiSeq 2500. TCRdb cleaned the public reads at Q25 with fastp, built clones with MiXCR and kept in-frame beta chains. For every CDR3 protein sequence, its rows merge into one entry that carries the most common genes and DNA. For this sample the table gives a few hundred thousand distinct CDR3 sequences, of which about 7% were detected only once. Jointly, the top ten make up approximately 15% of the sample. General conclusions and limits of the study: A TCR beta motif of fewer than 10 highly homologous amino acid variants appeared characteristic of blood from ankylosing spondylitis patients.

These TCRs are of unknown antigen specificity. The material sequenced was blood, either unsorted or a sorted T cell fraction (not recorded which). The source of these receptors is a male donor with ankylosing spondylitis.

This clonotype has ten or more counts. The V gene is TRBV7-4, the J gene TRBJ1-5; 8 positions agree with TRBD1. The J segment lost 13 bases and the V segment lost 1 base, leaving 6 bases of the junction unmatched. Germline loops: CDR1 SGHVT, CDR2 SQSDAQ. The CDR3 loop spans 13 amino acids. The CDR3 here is CASSLGEDRDQHF. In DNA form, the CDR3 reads TGTGCCAGCAGCTTAGGGGAGGACAGGGATCAGCATTTT.

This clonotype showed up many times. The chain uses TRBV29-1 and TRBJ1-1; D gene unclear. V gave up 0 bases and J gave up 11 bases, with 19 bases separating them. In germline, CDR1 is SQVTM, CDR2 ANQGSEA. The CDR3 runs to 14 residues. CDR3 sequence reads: CSVEDLSDWFGAFF. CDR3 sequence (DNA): TGCAGCGTTGAAGATCTTAGCGATTGGTTTGGGGCTTTCTTT.

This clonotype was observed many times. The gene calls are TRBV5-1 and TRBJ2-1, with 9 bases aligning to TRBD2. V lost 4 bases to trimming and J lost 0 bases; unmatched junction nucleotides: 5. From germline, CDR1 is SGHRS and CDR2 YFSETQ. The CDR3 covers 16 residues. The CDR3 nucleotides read TGCGCCAGCAGCCACGGGACTAGCCACTCCTACAATGAGCAGTTCTTC. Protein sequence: CASSHGTSHSYNEQFF.

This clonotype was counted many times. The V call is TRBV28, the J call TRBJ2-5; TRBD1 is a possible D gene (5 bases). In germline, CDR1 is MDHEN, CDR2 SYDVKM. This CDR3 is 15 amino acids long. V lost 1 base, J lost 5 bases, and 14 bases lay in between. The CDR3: CASSLFSGALETQYF. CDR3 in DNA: TGTGCCAGCAGTTTATTTTCTGGGGCTCTGGAGACCCAGTACTTC.

CDR3 region: CASSLWGSSEQYF. DNA of the CDR3: TGTGCCAGCAGTTTATGGGGCAGCAGCGAGCAGTACTTC. J is TRBJ2-7 and V is TRBV27; the D gene is possibly TRBD1 (5 bases). CDR3 size: 13 residues. Per the germline V gene, CDR1 is MNHEY and CDR2 is SMNVEV (reference sequence). V dropped 1 base and J dropped 6 bases, with 10 bases sitting between them.

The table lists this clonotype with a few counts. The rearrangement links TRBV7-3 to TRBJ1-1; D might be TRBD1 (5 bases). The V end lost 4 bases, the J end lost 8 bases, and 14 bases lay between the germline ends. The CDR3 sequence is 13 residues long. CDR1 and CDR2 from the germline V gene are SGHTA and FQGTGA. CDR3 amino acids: CASSSGPRTEAFF. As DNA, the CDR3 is TGTGCCAGCAGCTCCGGGCCCAGGACAGAAGCTTTCTTT. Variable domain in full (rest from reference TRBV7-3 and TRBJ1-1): GAGVSQTPSNKVTEKGKYVELRCDPISGHTALYWYRQSLGQGPEFLIYFQGTGAADDSGLPNDRFFAVRPEGSVSTLKIQRTERGDSAVYLCASSSGPRTEAFFGQGTRLTVV.

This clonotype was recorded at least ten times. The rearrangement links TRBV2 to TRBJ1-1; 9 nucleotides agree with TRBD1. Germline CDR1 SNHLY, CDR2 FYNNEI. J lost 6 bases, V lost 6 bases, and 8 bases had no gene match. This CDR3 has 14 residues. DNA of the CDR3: TGTGCCAGCAGGATACAGGGGGCACTTCCTGAAGCTTTCTTT. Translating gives CASRIQGALPEAFF. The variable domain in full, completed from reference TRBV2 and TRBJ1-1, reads EPEVTQTPSHQVTQMGQEVILRCVPISNHLYFYWYRQILGQKVEFLVSFYNNEISEKSEIFDDQFSVERPDGSNFTLKIRSTKLEDSAMYFCASRIQGALPEAFFGQGTRLTVV.

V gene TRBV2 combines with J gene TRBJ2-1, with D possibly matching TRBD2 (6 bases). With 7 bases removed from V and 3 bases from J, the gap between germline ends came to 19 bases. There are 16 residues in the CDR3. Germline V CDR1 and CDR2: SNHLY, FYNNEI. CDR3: CASTLEPGLDYNEQFF. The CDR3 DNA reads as TGTGCCAGCACTCTGGAACCGGGACTCGACTACAATGAGCAGTTCTTC. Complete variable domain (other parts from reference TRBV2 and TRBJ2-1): EPEVTQTPSHQVTQMGQEVILRCVPISNHLYFYWYRQILGQKVEFLVSFYNNEISEKSEIFDDQFSVERPDGSNFTLKIRSTKLEDSAMYFCASTLEPGLDYNEQFFGPGTRLTVL.

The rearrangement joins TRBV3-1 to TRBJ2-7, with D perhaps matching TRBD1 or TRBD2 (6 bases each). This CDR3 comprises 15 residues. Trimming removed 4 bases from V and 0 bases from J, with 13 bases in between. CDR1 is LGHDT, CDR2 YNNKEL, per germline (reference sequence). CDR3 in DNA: TGTGCCAGCAGCCCCGGGGGCGGAGACTCCTACGAGCAGTACTTC. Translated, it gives CASSPGGGDSYEQYF.

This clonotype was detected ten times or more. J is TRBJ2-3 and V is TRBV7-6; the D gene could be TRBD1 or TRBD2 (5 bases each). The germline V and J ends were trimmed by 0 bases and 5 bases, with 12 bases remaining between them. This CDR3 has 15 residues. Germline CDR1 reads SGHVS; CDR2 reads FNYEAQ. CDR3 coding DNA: TGTGCCAGCAGCTTAGCGACGGGGCGATTAGATACGCAGTATTTT. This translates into CASSLATGRLDTQYF.

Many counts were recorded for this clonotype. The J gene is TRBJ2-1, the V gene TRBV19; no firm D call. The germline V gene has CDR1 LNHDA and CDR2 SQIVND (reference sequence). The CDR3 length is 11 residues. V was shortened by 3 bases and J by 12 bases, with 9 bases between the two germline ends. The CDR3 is CASSIGHPQFF. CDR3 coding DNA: TGTGCCAGTAGTATTGGTCACCCGCAGTTCTTC.

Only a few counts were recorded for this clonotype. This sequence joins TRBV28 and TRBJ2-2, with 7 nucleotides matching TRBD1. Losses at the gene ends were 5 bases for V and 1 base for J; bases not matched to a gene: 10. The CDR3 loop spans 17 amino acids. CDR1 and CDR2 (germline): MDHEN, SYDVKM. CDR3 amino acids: CASSLPLDRENTGELFF. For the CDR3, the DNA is TGTGCCAGCAGTCTCCCCCTCGACAGGGAGAACACCGGGGAGCTGTTTTTT.